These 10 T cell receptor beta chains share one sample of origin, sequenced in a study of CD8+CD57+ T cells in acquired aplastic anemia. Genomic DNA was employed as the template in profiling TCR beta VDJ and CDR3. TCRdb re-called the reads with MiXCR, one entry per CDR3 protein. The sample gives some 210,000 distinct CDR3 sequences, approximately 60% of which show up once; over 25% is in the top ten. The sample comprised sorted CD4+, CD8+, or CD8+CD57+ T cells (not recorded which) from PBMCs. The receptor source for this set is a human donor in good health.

The CDR3 coding sequence is TGTGCCACCAGTGAGTCCGGGACTAGCGGGGGCAAGCAGTTCTTC. It specifies CATSESGTSGGKQFF. This chain links TRBV24-1 with TRBJ2-1, with 14 bases fitting TRBD2. V shed 4 bases, J shed 11 bases, and the junction held 6 bases outside the gene matches. The CDR3 is 15 residues long. Germline-derived CDR1 and CDR2 are KGHDR and SFDVKD.

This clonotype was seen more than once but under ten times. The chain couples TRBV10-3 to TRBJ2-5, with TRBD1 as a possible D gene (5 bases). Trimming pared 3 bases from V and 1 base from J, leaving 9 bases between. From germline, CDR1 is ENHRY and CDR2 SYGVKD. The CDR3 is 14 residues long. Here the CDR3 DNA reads TGTGCCATCAGTGACAGGGTTCTCCAAGAGACCCAGTACTTC. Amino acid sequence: CAISDRVLQETQYF.

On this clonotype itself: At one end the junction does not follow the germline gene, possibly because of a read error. Written as DNA, the CDR3 is TGTGCTAGCAGCTTGGCAGTCGAGACCCAGTACTTC. Its translation is CASSLAVETQYF. The chain is built from TRBV7-7 and TRBJ2-5; D remains unclear. The CDR3 is 12 amino acids. Germline assignment: CDR1 SSHAT and CDR2 FNYEAQ (reference sequence).

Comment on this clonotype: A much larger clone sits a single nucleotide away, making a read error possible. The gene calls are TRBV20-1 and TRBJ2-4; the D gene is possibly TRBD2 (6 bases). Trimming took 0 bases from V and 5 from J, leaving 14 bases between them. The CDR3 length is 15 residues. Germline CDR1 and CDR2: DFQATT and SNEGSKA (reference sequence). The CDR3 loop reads CSARDFGSGENIQYF. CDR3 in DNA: TGCAGTGCTAGAGATTTCGGGAGCGGCGAAAACATTCAGTACTTC.

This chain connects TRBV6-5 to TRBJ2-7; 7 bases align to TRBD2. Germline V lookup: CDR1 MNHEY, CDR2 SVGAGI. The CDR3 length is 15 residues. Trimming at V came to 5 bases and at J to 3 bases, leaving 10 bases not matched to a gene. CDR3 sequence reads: CASSEGWASGYEQYF. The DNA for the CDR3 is TGTGCCAGCAGTGAAGGCTGGGCTAGCGGCTACGAGCAGTACTTC.

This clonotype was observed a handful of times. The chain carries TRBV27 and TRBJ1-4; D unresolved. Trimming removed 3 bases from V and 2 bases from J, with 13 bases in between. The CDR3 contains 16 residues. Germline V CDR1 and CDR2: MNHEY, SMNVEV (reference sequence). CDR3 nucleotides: TGTGCCAGCAGTTTTGGGTCAGTCTTGACTAATGAAAAACTGTTTTTT. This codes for CASSFGSVLTNEKLFF.

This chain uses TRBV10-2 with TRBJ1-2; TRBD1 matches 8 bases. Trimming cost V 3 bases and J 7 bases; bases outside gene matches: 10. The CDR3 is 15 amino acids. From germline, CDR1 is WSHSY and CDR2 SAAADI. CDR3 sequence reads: CASSEYKGQGVGYTF. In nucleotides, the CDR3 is TGCGCCAGCAGTGAATATAAAGGACAGGGAGTTGGCTACACCTTC.

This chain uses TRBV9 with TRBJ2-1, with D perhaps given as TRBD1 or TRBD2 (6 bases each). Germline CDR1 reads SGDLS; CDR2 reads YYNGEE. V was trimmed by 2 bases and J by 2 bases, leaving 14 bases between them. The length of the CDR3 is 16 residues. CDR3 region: CASSVKGGGPYNEQFF. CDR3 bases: TGTGCCAGCAGCGTCAAGGGGGGTGGCCCCTACAATGAGCAGTTCTTC.

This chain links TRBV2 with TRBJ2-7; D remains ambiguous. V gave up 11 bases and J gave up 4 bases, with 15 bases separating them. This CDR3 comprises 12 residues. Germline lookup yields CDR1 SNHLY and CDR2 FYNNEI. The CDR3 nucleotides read TGTGCCGGCATTGAAGTCCGGTACGAGCAGTACTTC. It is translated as CAGIEVRYEQYF.

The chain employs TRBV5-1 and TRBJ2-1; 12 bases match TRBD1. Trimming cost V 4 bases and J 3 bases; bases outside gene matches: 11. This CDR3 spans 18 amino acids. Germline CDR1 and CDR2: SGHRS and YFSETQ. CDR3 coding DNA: TGCGCCAGCAGCCCAGGGACAGGGGGCGCCCAGGGCTACAATGAGCAGTTCTTC. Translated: CASSPGTGGAQGYNEQFF.